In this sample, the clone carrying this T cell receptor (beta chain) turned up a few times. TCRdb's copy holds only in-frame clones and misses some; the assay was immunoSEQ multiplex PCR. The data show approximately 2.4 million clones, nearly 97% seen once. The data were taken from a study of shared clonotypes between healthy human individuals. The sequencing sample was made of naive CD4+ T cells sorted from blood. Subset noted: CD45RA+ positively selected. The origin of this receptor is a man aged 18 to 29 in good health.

The CDR3 loop is CASSRDRPDWGNSPLHF. Here the CDR3 DNA reads TGTGCCAGCAGTCGGGACAGGCCAGACTGGGGTAATTCACCCCTCCACTTT. The V call is TRBV9, the J call TRBJ1-6, with 8 bases identical to TRBD1. The CDR3 spans 17 residues. The V gene's germline CDR1 is SGDLS and CDR2 YYNGEE. With V trimmed by 5 bases and J by 6 bases, 13 bases remained unmatched.